These 30 T cell receptor beta chains originate from one sample sequenced in a study of early T cells in non-severe SARS-CoV-2 infection. TCRdb itself ran the 5' RACE reads through MiXCR, one entry per CDR3 protein. The sample carries some 40,000 distinct CDR3 sequences, more than 9% recorded once. The specimen was whole blood. Receptors originate from an adult who was a healthcare worker with PCR-confirmed SARS-CoV-2 infection or an uninfected control (not recorded which).

This clonotype has at least ten counts. The chain recombines TRBV7-2 with TRBJ1-1; tentative D call: TRBD1 (5 bases). This CDR3 has 13 amino acids. Trimming pared 4 bases from V and 4 bases from J, leaving 10 bases between. Germline V gene data show CDR1 as SGHTA and CDR2 as FQGNSA. As DNA, the CDR3 is TGTGCCAGCAGCTCTAGACAGAGCACTGAAGCTTTCTTT. As protein: CASSSRQSTEAFF.

This clonotype came up many times. The V and J genes are TRBV5-6 and TRBJ1-5; no firm D call. This CDR3 has 12 amino acids. Trimming took off 1 base at V and 7 bases at J, with 6 bases between the two ends. From germline, CDR1 is SGHDT and CDR2 YYEEEE. The CDR3 here is CASSLFGQPQHF. The CDR3 DNA reads TGTGCCAGCAGCTTGTTCGGCCAGCCCCAGCATTTT. The complete variable domain, with remaining parts taken from reference TRBV5-6 and TRBJ1-5, reads DAGVTQSPTHLIKTRGQQVTLRCSPKSGHDTVSWYQQALGQGPQFIFQYYEEEERQRGNFPDRFSGHQFPNYSSELNVNALLLGDSALYLCASSLFGQPQHFGDGTRLSIL.

This clonotype was seen a handful of times. The gene calls are TRBV29-1 and TRBJ2-1, with D possibly TRBD2 on 5 matching bases. Trimming left V 4 bases short and J 5 bases short, with 9 bases between. The V gene's germline CDR1 is SQVTM and CDR2 ANQGSEA. CDR3 size: 12 residues. In DNA, the CDR3 is TGCAGCGTTGCGGCGACTAACAATGAGCAGTTCTTC. Its translation: CSVAATNNEQFF.

This clonotype was seen many times. The genes are TRBV19 and TRBJ2-3; no definite D call. The CDR3 has 11 residues. The V end was cut by 7 bases, the J end by 6 bases, with 8 bases between. CDR1 and CDR2 from the germline V gene are LNHDA and SQIVND (reference sequence). CDR3 in DNA: TGTGCCAGTACCCATGGGGATACGCAGTATTTT. Translated, it gives CASTHGDTQYF. Combining the CDR3 with reference TRBV19 and TRBJ2-3 gives the whole variable domain DGGITQSPKYLFRKEGQNVTLSCEQNLNHDAMYWYRQDPGQGLRLIYYSQIVNDFQKGDIAEGYSVSREKKESFPLTVTSAQKNPTAFYLCASTHGDTQYFGPGTRLTVL.

This clonotype came up a few times. At one end the junction does not follow the germline gene, possibly because of a read error. The chain links TRBV7-7 to TRBJ1-2; D remains unclear. The CDR3 runs 12 residues. Germline V lookup: CDR1 SSHAT, CDR2 FNYEAQ (reference sequence). CDR3 region: CASSTGSPGYTF. CDR3 coding DNA: TGTGCTAGCAGTACTGGTAGTCCCGGCTACACCTTC.

This clonotype was seen many times. The chain employs TRBV18 and TRBJ1-4; TRBD1 is a possible D gene (6 bases). Germline loops: CDR1 KGHSH, CDR2 LQKENI. The CDR3 has 14 amino acids. Between the trimmed V and J ends, which lost 3 bases and 7 bases, there was a span of 12 bases. The CDR3 sequence is CASSPRTGSEKLFF. DNA of the CDR3: TGTGCCAGCTCACCCCGAACAGGGAGTGAAAAACTGTTTTTT.

With regard to this clonotype: A much bigger clone sits one base away, suggesting this may be a read error. CDR3 DNA: TGCGCCAGCAGCCAATCCTCCTACAATGAGCAGTACTTC. This gives the protein CASSQSSYNEQYF. The chain employs TRBV4-1 and TRBJ2-1, with D unresolved. The DNA end is more similar to TRBJ2-7, so the J call may be wrong. The CDR3 runs 13 residues. Germline CDR1 is MGHRA and CDR2 is YSYEKL.

This clonotype was seen many times. The rearrangement uses TRBV25-1 and TRBJ2-3; perhaps D is TRBD1 or TRBD2 (6 bases each). Germline V gene data show CDR1 as MGHDK and CDR2 as SYGVNS. The CDR3 runs to 21 residues. Trimming pared 2 bases from V and 4 bases from J, leaving 31 bases between. Here the CDR3 reads CASSETPGQQTSSGSPDTQYF. CDR3 bases: TGTGCCAGCAGTGAAACCCCCGGACAGCAGACGAGTAGCGGATCCCCAGATACGCAGTATTTT.

This clonotype came up many times. The CDR3 is CASSGDGVPRKDTEAFF. As DNA, the CDR3 is TGTGCCAGCAGTGGGGATGGGGTGCCCCGGAAGGACACTGAAGCTTTCTTT. The chain links TRBV2 to TRBJ1-1; D not certain. The V and J ends lost 4 bases and 3 bases respectively, with 21 bases between them. The CDR3 loop spans 17 amino acids. CDR1 and CDR2 (germline): SNHLY, FYNNEI.

The chain has TRBV7-2 and TRBJ2-1; D possibly corresponds to TRBD1 (5 bases). Looked up from germline, CDR1 is SGHTA and CDR2 is FQGNSA. The CDR3 totals 14 residues. V was cut by 5 bases and J by 6 bases, with 14 bases left in between. DNA of the CDR3: TGTGCCAGCAGCCGCGGACATAGCCCCAATGAGCAGTTCTTC. This codes for CASSRGHSPNEQFF.

This clonotype has a handful of counts. The J gene is TRBJ2-3, the V gene TRBV5-1; TRBD2 matches at 12 bases. The germline V gene encodes CDR1 SGHRS and CDR2 YFSETQ. This CDR3 region has 15 residues. V dropped 4 bases and J dropped 5; count of bases not matched to a gene: 5. The CDR3 DNA follows: TGCGCCAGCAGCCCCCTAGCGGGGGGGATAGATACGCAGTATTTT. It is translated as CASSPLAGGIDTQYF.

Only a few counts were recorded for this clonotype. CDR3 in amino acids: CTARGRTDTQYF. DNA of the CDR3: TGCACTGCCCGGGGACGCACAGATACGCAGTATTTT. V and J are TRBV20-1 and TRBJ2-3; either TRBD1 or TRBD2 may fit D (5 bases each). This CDR3 region has 12 residues. From germline, CDR1 is DFQATT and CDR2 SNEGSKA (reference sequence).

The sample holds many counts of this clonotype. This chain uses TRBV18 with TRBJ2-7, with 7 bases matching TRBD1. The J segment lost 4 bases and the V segment lost 5 bases, leaving 8 bases of the junction unmatched. The CDR3 is 14 residues long. Germline values: CDR1 KGHSH, CDR2 LQKENI. For the CDR3, the DNA is TGTGCCAGCTCAACAGTGGGACAGAAGTACGAGCAGTACTTC. Residues: CASSTVGQKYEQYF.

There are many counts of this clonotype. In nucleotides, the CDR3 is TGTGCCAGCAGTACGGACAGGGAATCTACTGAAGCTTTCTTT. Its translation is CASSTDRESTEAFF. The chain combines TRBV12-3 or TRBV12-4 with TRBJ1-1; 8 bases agree with TRBD1. The CDR3 contains 14 residues. V gave up 5 bases and J gave up 5 bases; unmatched junction bases: 7.

This sequence joins TRBV4-1 and TRBJ2-2, with 8 bases that match TRBD1. Trimming at V came to 1 base and at J to 6 bases, leaving 4 bases not matched to a gene. The germline CDR1 and CDR2 sequences are MGHRA and YSYEKL. This CDR3 contains 15 residues. CDR3 protein: CASSQGGQGAGELFF. The CDR3 DNA follows: TGCGCCAGCAGCCAAGGAGGACAGGGCGCCGGGGAGCTGTTTTTT.

The rearrangement joins TRBV7-8 to TRBJ2-1, with TRBD2 identical over 8 bases. The J segment lost 3 bases and the V segment lost 1 base, leaving 2 bases of the junction unmatched. The CDR3 loop spans 15 amino acids. Germline loops: CDR1 SGHVS, CDR2 FQNEAQ. The CDR3 sequence is CASSLGGRIYNEQFF. In DNA, the CDR3 is TGTGCCAGCAGCTTAGGCGGGAGGATCTACAATGAGCAGTTCTTC.

This clonotype was counted only a few times. The genes are TRBV29-1 and TRBJ2-1; 8 nucleotides agree with TRBD2. Germline CDR1 reads SQVTM; CDR2 reads ANQGSEA. V shed 6 bases, J shed 6 bases, and the junction held 7 bases outside the gene matches. The CDR3 contains 13 residues. CDR3 nucleotides: TGCAGCGTGAGCTTAGCGGGGACCAATGAGCAGTTCTTC. This gives the protein CSVSLAGTNEQFF.

This clonotype was recorded many times. The chain is built from TRBV6-5 and TRBJ1-1, with TRBD1 as a possible D gene (5 bases). There are 13 residues in the CDR3. CDR1 is MNHEY, CDR2 SVGAGI, per germline. The V end lost 4 bases, the J end lost 4 bases, and 10 bases lay between the germline ends. The CDR3 DNA reads TGTGCCAGCAGTTCCCAGGGTCCCACTGAAGCTTTCTTT. Amino acids: CASSSQGPTEAFF.

The CDR3, as DNA: TGTGCCAGCAGTCTCCCTACAGGGGAGATCGGGGAGCTGTTTTTT. It yields the protein CASSLPTGEIGELFF. The rearrangement uses TRBV28 and TRBJ2-2; TRBD1 matches at 7 bases. CDR3 length: 15 residues. Germline lookup yields CDR1 MDHEN and CDR2 SYDVKM. J gave up 7 bases and V 5 bases, and 10 bases lay outside the gene matches.

This clonotype was seen a handful of times. The J gene is TRBJ2-3, the V gene TRBV3-1, with 7 nucleotides matching TRBD1. The CDR3 is 16 amino acids. V lost 3 bases to trimming and J lost 1 base; unmatched junction nucleotides: 7. The germline V gene encodes CDR1 LGHDT and CDR2 YNNKEL (reference sequence). In DNA, the CDR3 is TGTGCCAGCAGCCACCACAGGGGTGTGGGCACAGATACGCAGTATTTT. Translated: CASSHHRGVGTDTQYF.

This clonotype was found many times. This chain's CDR3 is CASSLAAGSLTGELFF. In nucleotides, the CDR3 is TGTGCCAGCAGCTTAGCCGCGGGATCTCTCACCGGGGAGCTGTTTTTT. The chain couples TRBV7-9 to TRBJ2-2; tentatively, D is TRBD2 (6 bases). Trimming left V 0 bases short and J 4 bases short, with 12 bases between. The CDR3 runs 16 residues. Looked up from germline, CDR1 is SEHNR and CDR2 is FQNEAQ (reference sequence).

This clonotype came up many times. The chain couples TRBV11-2 to TRBJ2-1, with D unresolved. The ends were cut back, 5 bases at V and 15 bases at J, with 14 bases in the middle. This CDR3 region has 11 residues. Germline lookup yields CDR1 SGHAT and CDR2 FQNNGV. CDR3 region: CASSLIAVTFF. DNA of the CDR3: TGTGCCAGCAGCCTCATAGCCGTGACGTTCTTC.

This clonotype was observed a handful of times. The V and J genes are TRBV19 and TRBJ2-3; D ambiguous. V was clipped by 4 bases and J by 4 bases, with 15 bases between them. Germline CDR1 reads LNHDA; CDR2 reads SQIVND (reference sequence). This CDR3 contains 15 residues. The CDR3 spells CASSNPYGRADTQYF. DNA for the CDR3: TGTGCCAGTAGTAACCCCTATGGAAGAGCAGATACGCAGTATTTT.

This clonotype was observed many times. In nucleotides, the CDR3 is TGCAGTGCTTCGGGAACAGTCAATGGCTACACCTTC. Its protein product is CSASGTVNGYTF. The gene calls are TRBV20-1 and TRBJ1-2; no reliable D call. The CDR3 spans 12 residues. V gave up 5 bases and J gave up 6 bases, with 13 bases separating them. Germline V lookup: CDR1 DFQATT, CDR2 SNEGSKA (reference sequence).

Ten or more counts support this clonotype. The chain joins TRBV28 to TRBJ2-5, with 7 bases aligning to TRBD2. The CDR3 sequence is 14 residues long. Germline V gene data show CDR1 as MDHEN and CDR2 as SYDVKM. The V gene end was trimmed by 2 bases and the J gene end by 5 bases; junction bases not matched to a gene: 5. The CDR3 nucleotides are TGTGCCAGCAGTTTAGGCGGGAGCCTGGAGACCCAGTACTTC. Its translation is CASSLGGSLETQYF.

This clonotype turned up a few times. The chain joins TRBV10-3 to TRBJ2-1; D may be TRBD1 or TRBD2 (5 bases each). Looked up from germline, CDR1 is ENHRY and CDR2 is SYGVKD. The CDR3 loop spans 12 amino acids. V lost 8 bases and J lost 4, with 9 bases in between. The CDR3 DNA reads as TGTGCCATCGGGGGTGGGTACAATGAGCAGTTCTTC. Residues: CAIGGGYNEQFF.

This clonotype was counted at least ten times. Sequence at one end of the junction differs from germline and may be a read error. The chain combines TRBV5-1 with TRBJ2-7; the D gene could be TRBD1 or TRBD2 (6 bases each). Germline V gene data show CDR1 as SGHRS and CDR2 as YFSETQ. The CDR3 is 12 amino acids. The CDR3 DNA sequence: TGCGCCAGCAGCTCAGACGGGGGCCGCAGTGACTTC. This gives the protein CASSSDGGRSDF.

The gene calls are TRBV20-1 and TRBJ2-1, with D uncertain. This CDR3 contains 14 residues. CDR1 DFQATT and CDR2 SNEGSKA come from the germline V gene (reference sequence). V was pared by 6 bases and J by 4 bases, with 16 bases between. CDR3 amino acids: CSAPTLDRYNEQFF. The CDR3 bases are TGCAGTGCCCCGACTTTAGATAGGTACAATGAGCAGTTCTTC.

This clonotype appeared many times. The chain recombines TRBV5-6 with TRBJ1-6; no definite D call. Trimming shortened V by 4 bases and J by 8 bases, and 10 bases separated the two germline ends. This CDR3 has 13 residues. Germline V gene lookup returns CDR1 SGHDT and CDR2 YYEEEE. CDR3 in DNA: TGTGCCAGCAGCCGGTCCTTTGATTCACCCCTCCACTTT. Amino acid sequence: CASSRSFDSPLHF.

In its sample, this clonotype was seen many times. The gene calls are TRBV10-3 and TRBJ1-2; D ambiguous. V lost 10 bases, J lost 10 bases, and 25 bases lay in between. The CDR3 has 14 amino acids. Germline loops: CDR1 ENHRY, CDR2 SYGVKD. The CDR3 protein is CASTTGMGSTLYTF. CDR3 nucleotide sequence: TGTGCCAGCACAACCGGGATGGGCAGTACACTCTACACCTTC.